This T cell receptor (beta chain) came from a study of blood T cell repertoires in COVID-19. Looking at the study overall: Sample material is recorded as cDNA or gDNA derived from T cells, B-cell-depleted T cells, or PBMCs.

Patients in Seattle were enrolled during active infection, then followed longitudinally. Per the original methods: Amplification of reference gene primers provided the estimated nucleated cell counts. Sequenced by immunoSEQ multiplex PCR; TCRdb stores in-frame clones only, minus some. The V and J calls and the clone size are those of that table, but D and trimming were determined from the DNA. The sample has 95,000 to 150,000 clones; around 90% are singletons. There are 14 residues in the CDR3. V lost 5 bases and J lost 0, with 8 bases in between. Germline V lookup: CDR1 LNHDA, CDR2 SQIVND (reference sequence). This clone was detected a few times.

Source material: peripheral blood. This clonotype was obtained from a man aged 50 or older with COVID-19, enrolled during active disease. The genes are TRBV19 and TRBJ1-3; D uncertain. The CDR3 DNA reads TGTGCCAGTAGTGGAGAGATCTCTGGAAACACCATATATTTT. This translates into CASSGEISGNTIYF.